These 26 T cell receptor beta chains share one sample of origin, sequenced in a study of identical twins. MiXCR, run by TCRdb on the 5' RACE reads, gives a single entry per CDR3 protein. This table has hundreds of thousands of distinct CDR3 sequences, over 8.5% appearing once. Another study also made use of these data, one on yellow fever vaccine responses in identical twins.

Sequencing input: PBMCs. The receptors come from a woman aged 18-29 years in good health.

The CDR3 region has the DNA TGTGCCAGCAGTTTAATTGGGACTAGCGCCCGGAGCTCCTACAATGAGCAGTTCTTC. Translating gives CASSLIGTSARSSYNEQFF. This chain links TRBV28 with TRBJ2-1; 10 bases line up with TRBD2. With 2 bases clipped from V and 0 bases from J, the junction kept 10 bases outside the gene matches. The germline CDR1 and CDR2 sequences are MDHEN and SYDVKM. The CDR3 runs to 19 residues.

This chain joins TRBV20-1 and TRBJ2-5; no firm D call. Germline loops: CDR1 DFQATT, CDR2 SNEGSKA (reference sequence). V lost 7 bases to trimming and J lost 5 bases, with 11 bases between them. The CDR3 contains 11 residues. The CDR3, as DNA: TGCAGTGATGGAGCTAGGGAGACCCAGTACTTC. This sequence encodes CSDGARETQYF.

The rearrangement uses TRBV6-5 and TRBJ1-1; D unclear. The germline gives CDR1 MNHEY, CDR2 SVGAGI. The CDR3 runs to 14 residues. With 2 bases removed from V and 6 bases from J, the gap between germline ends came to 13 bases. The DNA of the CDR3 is TGTGCCAGCAGTTACGAGGACCTAAGGCCTGAAGCTTTCTTT. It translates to CASSYEDLRPEAFF.

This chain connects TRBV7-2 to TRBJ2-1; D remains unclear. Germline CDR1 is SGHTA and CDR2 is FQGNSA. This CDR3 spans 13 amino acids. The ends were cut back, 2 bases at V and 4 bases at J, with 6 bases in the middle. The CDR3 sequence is CASSLTHYNEQFF. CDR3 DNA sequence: TGTGCCAGCAGCTTAACCCATTACAATGAGCAGTTCTTC.

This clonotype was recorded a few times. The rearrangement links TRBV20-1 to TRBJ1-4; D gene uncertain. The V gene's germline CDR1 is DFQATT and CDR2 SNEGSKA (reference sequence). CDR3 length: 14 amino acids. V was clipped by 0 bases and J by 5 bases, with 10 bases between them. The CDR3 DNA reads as TGCAGTGCTAGAGATATGGGAGGAAATGAAAAACTGTTTTTT. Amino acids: CSARDMGGNEKLFF.

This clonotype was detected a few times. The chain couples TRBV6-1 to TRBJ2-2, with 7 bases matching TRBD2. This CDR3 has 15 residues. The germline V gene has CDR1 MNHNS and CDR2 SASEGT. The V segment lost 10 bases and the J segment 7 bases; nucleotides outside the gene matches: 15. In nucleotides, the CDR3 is TGTGCCACACGGATGGGGGGAGGGGAGATCGGGGAGCTGTTTTTT. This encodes CATRMGGGEIGELFF.

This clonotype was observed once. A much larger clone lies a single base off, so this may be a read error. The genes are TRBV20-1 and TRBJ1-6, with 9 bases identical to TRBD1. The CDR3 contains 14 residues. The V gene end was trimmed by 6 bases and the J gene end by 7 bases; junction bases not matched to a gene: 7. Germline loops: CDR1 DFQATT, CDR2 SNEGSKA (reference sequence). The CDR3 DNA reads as TGCAGTGCGCCCGGGACAGGGTTGAATTCACCCCTCCACTTT. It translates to CSAPGTGLNSPLHF.

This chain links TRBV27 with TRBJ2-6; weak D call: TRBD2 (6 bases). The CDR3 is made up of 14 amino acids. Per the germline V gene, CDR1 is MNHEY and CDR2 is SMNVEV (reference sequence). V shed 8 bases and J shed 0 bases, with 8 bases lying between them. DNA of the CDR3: TGTGCCAGCGGGGACTTCTCTGGGGCCAACGTCCTGACTTTC. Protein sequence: CASGDFSGANVLTF.

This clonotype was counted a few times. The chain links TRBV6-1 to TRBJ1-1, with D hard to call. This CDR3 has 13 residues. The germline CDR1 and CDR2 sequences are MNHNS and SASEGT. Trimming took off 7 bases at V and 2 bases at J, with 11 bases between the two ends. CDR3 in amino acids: CASTAGINTEAFF. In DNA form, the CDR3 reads TGTGCCAGCACGGCGGGTATAAACACTGAAGCTTTCTTT.

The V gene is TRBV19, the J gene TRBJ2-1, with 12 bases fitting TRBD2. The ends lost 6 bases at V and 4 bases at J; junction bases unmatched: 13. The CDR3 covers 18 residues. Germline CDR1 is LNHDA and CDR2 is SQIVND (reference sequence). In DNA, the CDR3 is TGTGCCAGTAGGGGCCCAACCCTGGGGACTAGCGGGTACAATGAGCAGTTCTTC. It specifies CASRGPTLGTSGYNEQFF.

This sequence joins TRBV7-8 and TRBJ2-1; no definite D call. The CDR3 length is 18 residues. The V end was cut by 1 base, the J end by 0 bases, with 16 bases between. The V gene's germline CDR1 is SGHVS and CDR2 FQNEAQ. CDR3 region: CASSLENVAISSYNEQFF. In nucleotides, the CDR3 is TGTGCCAGCAGCTTAGAGAATGTGGCGATCAGCTCCTACAATGAGCAGTTCTTC.

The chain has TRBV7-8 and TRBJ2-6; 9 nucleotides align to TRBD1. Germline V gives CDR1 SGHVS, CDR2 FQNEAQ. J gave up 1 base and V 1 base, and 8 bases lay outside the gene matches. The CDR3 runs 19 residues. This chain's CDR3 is CASSLGGQGSFSGANVLTF. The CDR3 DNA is TGTGCCAGCAGCTTAGGGGGACAGGGTTCTTTTTCTGGGGCCAACGTCCTGACTTTC.

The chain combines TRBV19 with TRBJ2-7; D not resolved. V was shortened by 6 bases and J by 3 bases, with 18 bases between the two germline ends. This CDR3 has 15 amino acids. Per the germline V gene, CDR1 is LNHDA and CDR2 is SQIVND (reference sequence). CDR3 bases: TGTGCCAGTAGCATGTATGGTGGTGGGAACTACGAGCAGTACTTC. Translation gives CASSMYGGGNYEQYF. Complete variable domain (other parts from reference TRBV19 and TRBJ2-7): DGGITQSPKYLFRKEGQNVTLSCEQNLNHDAMYWYRQDPGQGLRLIYYSQIVNDFQKGDIAEGYSVSREKKESFPLTVTSAQKNPTAFYLCASSMYGGGNYEQYFGPGTRLTVT.

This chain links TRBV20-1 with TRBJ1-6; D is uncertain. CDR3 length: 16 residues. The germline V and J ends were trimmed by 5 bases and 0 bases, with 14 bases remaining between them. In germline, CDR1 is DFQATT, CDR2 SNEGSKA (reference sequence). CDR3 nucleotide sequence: TGCAGTGCTTCCGAATCTTACAGCTCCTATAATTCACCCCTCCACTTT. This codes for CSASESYSSYNSPLHF.

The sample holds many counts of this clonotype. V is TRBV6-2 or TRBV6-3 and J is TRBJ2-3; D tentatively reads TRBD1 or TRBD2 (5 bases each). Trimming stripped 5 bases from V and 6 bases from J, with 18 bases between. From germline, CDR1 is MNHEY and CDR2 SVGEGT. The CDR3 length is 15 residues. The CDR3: CASSAGARDADTQYF. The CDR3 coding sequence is TGTGCCAGCAGTGCCGGGGCCCGTGATGCGGATACGCAGTATTTT.

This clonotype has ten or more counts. This CDR3 is CASSLDPPPDYPSTDTQYF. The CDR3 DNA follows: TGTGCCAGCAGCTTAGACCCCCCCCCGGACTATCCTAGCACAGATACGCAGTATTTT. V is TRBV11-2 and J is TRBJ2-3; tentative D call: TRBD2 (6 bases). The CDR3 sequence is 19 residues long. Germline V gene lookup returns CDR1 SGHAT and CDR2 FQNNGV. V was clipped by 0 bases and J by 0 bases, with 19 bases between them.

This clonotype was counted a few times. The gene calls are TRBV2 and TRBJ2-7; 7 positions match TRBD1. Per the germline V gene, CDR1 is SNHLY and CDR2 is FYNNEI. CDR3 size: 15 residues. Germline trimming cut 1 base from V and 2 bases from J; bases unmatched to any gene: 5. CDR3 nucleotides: TGTGCCAGCAGTGAAGTCAGACAGGGACCCTACGAGCAGTACTTC. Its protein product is CASSEVRQGPYEQYF.

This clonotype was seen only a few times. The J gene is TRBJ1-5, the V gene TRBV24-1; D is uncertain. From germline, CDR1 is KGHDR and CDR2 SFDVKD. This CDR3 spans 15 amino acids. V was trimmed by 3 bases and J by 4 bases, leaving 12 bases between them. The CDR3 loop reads CATSDPGSPNQPQHF. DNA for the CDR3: TGTGCCACCAGTGATCCCGGAAGTCCTAATCAGCCCCAGCATTTT.

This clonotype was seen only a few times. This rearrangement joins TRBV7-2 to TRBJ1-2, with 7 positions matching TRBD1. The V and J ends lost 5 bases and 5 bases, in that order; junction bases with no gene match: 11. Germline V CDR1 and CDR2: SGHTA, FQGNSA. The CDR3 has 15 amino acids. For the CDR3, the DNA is TGTGCCAGCAGCCCACGACAGGGATGGGAGTATGGCTACACCTTC. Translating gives CASSPRQGWEYGYTF.

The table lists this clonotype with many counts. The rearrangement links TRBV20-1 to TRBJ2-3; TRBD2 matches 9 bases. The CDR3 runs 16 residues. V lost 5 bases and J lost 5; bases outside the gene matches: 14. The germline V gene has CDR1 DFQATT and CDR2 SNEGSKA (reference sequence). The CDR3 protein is CSASRGAGGPIDTQYF. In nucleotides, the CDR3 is TGCAGTGCTTCCCGAGGGGCGGGGGGGCCTATAGATACGCAGTATTTT.

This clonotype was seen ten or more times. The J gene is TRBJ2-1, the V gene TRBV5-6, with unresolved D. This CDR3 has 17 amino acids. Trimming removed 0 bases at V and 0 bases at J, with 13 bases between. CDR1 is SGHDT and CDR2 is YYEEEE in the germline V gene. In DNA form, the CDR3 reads TGTGCCAGCAGCTTGGAAATCCTTGCAAGCTCCTACAATGAGCAGTTCTTC. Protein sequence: CASSLEILASSYNEQFF.

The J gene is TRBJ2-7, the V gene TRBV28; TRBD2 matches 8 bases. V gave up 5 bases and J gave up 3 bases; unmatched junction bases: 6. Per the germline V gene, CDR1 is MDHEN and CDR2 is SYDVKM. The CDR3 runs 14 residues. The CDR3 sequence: CASSPSGSVYEQYF. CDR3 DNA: TGTGCCAGCAGTCCCAGCGGGAGTGTCTACGAGCAGTACTTC.

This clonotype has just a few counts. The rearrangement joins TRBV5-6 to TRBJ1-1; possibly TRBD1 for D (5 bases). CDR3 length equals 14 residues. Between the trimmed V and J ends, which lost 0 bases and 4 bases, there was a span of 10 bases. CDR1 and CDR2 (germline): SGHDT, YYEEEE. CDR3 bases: TGTGCCAGCAGCTTGGGGGCAGGGAGCACTGAAGCTTTCTTT. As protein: CASSLGAGSTEAFF.

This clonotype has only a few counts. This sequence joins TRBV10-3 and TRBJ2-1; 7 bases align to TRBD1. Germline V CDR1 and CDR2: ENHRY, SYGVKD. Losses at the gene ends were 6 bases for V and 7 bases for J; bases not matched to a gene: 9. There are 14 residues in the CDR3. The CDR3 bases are TGTGCCATCAGCCGAGACAGGGACCCTAATGAGCAGTTCTTC. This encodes CAISRDRDPNEQFF.

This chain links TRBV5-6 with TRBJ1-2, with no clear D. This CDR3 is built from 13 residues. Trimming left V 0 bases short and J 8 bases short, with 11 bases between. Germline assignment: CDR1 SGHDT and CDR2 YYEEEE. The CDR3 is CASSLEDPEGYTF. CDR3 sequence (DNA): TGTGCCAGCAGCTTGGAGGACCCGGAAGGCTACACCTTC.

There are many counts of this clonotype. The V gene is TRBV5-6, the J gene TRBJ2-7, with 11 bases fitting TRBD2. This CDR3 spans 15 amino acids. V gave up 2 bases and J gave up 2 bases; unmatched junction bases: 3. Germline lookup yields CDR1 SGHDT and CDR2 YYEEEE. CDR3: CASSFRLAGPYEQYF. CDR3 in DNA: TGTGCCAGCAGCTTCAGACTAGCGGGGCCCTACGAGCAGTACTTC.